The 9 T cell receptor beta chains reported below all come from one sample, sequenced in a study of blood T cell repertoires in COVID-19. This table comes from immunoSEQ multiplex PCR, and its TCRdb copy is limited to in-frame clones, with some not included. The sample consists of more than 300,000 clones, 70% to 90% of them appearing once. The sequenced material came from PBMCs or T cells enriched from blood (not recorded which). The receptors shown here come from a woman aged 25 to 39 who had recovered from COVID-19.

The CDR3 DNA reads TGCGCCAGCAGTGGGTTGGGACAGGGGGAAGCTTTCTTT. Translation: CASSGLGQGEAFF. This sequence joins TRBV10-2 and TRBJ1-1; 10 bases map to TRBD1. The ends lost 4 bases at V and 8 bases at J; junction bases unmatched: 4. The CDR3 length is 13 residues. CDR1 is WSHSY and CDR2 is SAAADI in the germline V gene.

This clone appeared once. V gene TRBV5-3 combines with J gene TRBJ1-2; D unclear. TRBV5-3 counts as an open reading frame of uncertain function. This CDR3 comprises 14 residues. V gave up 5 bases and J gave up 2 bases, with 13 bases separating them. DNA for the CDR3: TGTGCCAGAAGACAGAGAACATCAAACTATGGCTACACCTTC. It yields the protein CARRQRTSNYGYTF.

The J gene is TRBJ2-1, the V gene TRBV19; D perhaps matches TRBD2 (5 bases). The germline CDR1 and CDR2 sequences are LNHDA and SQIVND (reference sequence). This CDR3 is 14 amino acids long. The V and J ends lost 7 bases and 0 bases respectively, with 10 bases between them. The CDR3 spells CASTEGYSYNEQFF. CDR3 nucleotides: TGTGCCAGTACCGAGGGTTACTCCTACAATGAGCAGTTCTTC.

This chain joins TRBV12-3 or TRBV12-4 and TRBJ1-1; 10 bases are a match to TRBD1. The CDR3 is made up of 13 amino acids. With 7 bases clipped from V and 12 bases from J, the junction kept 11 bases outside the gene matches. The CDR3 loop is CASTAGQGIGTFF. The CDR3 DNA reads TGTGCCAGCACCGCGGGACAGGGGATTGGGACTTTCTTT.

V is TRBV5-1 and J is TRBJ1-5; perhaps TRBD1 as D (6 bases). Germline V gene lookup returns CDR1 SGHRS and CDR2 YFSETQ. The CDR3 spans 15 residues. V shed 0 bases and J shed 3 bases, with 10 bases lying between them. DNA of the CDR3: TGCGCCAGCAGCTTGGCTGGACAGTACAATCAGCCCCAGCATTTT. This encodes CASSLAGQYNQPQHF.

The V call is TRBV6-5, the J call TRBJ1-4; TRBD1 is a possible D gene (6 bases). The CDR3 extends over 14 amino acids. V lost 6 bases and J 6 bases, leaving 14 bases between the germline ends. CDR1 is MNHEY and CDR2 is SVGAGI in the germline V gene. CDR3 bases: TGTGCCAGCAGGTTAAGGACAGCGCATGAAAAACTGTTTTTT. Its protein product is CASRLRTAHEKLFF.

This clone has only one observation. CDR3 nucleotides: TGCAGTGCTAGTCAGGGAAGCGGGGGTGGCGGGGAGCTGTTTTTT. Its translation: CSASQGSGGGGELFF. This sequence joins TRBV20-1 and TRBJ2-2; TRBD2 agrees at 8 bases. The V and J ends lost 3 bases and 7 bases, in that order; junction bases with no gene match: 10. Germline assignment: CDR1 DFQATT and CDR2 SNEGSKA (reference sequence). This CDR3 has 15 residues.

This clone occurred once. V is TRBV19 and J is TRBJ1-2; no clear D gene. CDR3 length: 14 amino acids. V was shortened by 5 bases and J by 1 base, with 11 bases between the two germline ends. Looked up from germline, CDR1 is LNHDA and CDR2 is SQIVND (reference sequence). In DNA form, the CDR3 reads TGTGCCAGTAGTCCCGACGGGAGTAACTATGGCTACACCTTC. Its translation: CASSPDGSNYGYTF.

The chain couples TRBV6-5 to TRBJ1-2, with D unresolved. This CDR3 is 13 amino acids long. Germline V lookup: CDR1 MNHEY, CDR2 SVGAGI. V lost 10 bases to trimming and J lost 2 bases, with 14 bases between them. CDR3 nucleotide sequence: TGTGCCACAAGAGGGAGCGGGAACTATGGCTACACCTTC. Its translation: CATRGSGNYGYTF.